One and the same sample provided the 21 T cell receptor beta chains below, sequenced in a study of cytomegalovirus exposure and HLA in healthy donors. The PCR contained 60 Vbeta and 13 Jbeta primers. Generated by immunoSEQ multiplex PCR, the TCRdb table keeps only in-frame clones and is missing some. The sample holds around 120,000 clones; approximately 79% are singletons and the top ten take approximately 3%. Sample: PBMCs. The source of these receptors is a woman between 40 and 55 years old in good health and CMV-seronegative.

The chain employs TRBV27 and TRBJ1-1; 9 nucleotides agree with TRBD1. V lost 5 bases, J lost 3 bases, and 7 bases stayed unmatched. Germline V gives CDR1 MNHEY, CDR2 SMNVEV (reference sequence). The CDR3 spans 15 residues. The CDR3 loop is CASSARTGEDTEAFF. Written as DNA, the CDR3 is TGTGCCAGCAGTGCCCGGACAGGGGAGGACACTGAAGCTTTCTTT.

The V and J genes are TRBV27 and TRBJ1-4, with D hard to call. The CDR3 is 13 residues long. Trimming removed 2 bases from V and 8 bases from J, with 9 bases in between. CDR1 and CDR2 (germline): MNHEY, SMNVEV (reference sequence). CDR3 in DNA: TGTGCCAGCAGTTTAGTTTCGGGAGAAAAACTGTTTTTT. Protein: CASSLVSGEKLFF.

With respect to this clone: The junction and the germline gene differ at one end; a read error may be behind it. The chain has TRBV7-9 and TRBJ1-3; D is unclear. The CDR3 is 14 residues long. From germline, CDR1 is SEHNR and CDR2 FQNEAQ (reference sequence). The CDR3 region has the DNA TGTGCCAGCAGCTCAAACGACTCTGGAGACACCATATATTTT. Residues: CASSSNDSGDTIYF.

The chain uses TRBV19 and TRBJ1-2; 9 bases are a match to TRBD1. The V gene's germline CDR1 is LNHDA and CDR2 SQIVND (reference sequence). The ends lost 8 bases at V and 4 bases at J; junction bases unmatched: 8. The CDR3 has 14 residues. CDR3 nucleotide sequence: TGTGCCAGTGGACTTACAGGGGGCCGCTATGGCTACACCTTC. Protein product: CASGLTGGRYGYTF. The full variable domain, completed using reference TRBV19 and TRBJ1-2, is DGGITQSPKYLFRKEGQNVTLSCEQNLNHDAMYWYRQDPGQGLRLIYYSQIVNDFQKGDIAEGYSVSREKKESFPLTVTSAQKNPTAFYLCASGLTGGRYGYTFGSGTRLTVV.

V is TRBV7-2 and J is TRBJ1-1; no reliable D call. This CDR3 has 14 amino acids. Germline values: CDR1 SGHTA, CDR2 FQGNSA. V dropped 5 bases and J dropped 1 base, with 11 bases sitting between them. CDR3 in DNA: TGTGCCAGCAGCATCATAAGAGGGAACACTGAAGCTTTCTTT. This sequence encodes CASSIIRGNTEAFF. Based on the CDR3 plus reference TRBV7-2 and TRBJ1-1, the full variable domain is GAGVSQSPSNKVTEKGKDVELRCDPISGHTALYWYRQSLGQGLEFLIYFQGNSAPDKSGLPSDRFSAERTGGSVSTLTIQRTQQEDSAVYLCASSIIRGNTEAFFGQGTRLTVV.

The V and J genes are TRBV10-1 and TRBJ1-1; maybe TRBD1 (5 bases). Germline values: CDR1 WNHNN, CDR2 SYGVQD (reference sequence). The CDR3 spans 14 residues. Trimming removed 4 bases from V and 5 bases from J, with 14 bases in between. The CDR3 sequence is CASSASGGRTEAFF. The CDR3 nucleotides read TGCGCCAGCAGTGCCTCCGGGGGTAGGACTGAAGCTTTCTTT.

This rearrangement joins TRBV7-2 to TRBJ2-3, with a weak D call TRBD2 (7 bases). The CDR3 runs to 16 residues. Germline V gene sequence: CDR1 SGHTA, CDR2 FQGNSA. The V end lost 2 bases, the J end lost 4 bases, and 16 bases lay between the germline ends. CDR3 sequence (DNA): TGTGCCAGCAGCTTATTTTCGGGGGGCGAGGCAGATACGCAGTATTTT. Encoded protein: CASSLFSGGEADTQYF.

This chain joins TRBV5-1 and TRBJ2-2, with TRBD2 matching over 11 bases. V shed 4 bases, J shed 6 bases, and the junction held 5 bases outside the gene matches. The V gene's germline CDR1 is SGHRS and CDR2 YFSETQ. CDR3 length: 15 amino acids. CDR3 residues: CASSLSGRAAGELFF. CDR3 sequence (DNA): TGCGCCAGCAGCCTTAGCGGGAGGGCCGCCGGGGAGCTGTTTTTT.

The chain is built from TRBV6-5 and TRBJ2-3; 8 bases align to TRBD2. Germline assignment: CDR1 MNHEY and CDR2 SVGAGI. CDR3 length: 15 residues. After removal of 7 bases from V and 1 base from J, the junction contained 7 bases not matched to a gene. CDR3 sequence reads: CASNRAGDGTDTQYF. The CDR3 region has the DNA TGTGCCAGCAACCGAGCGGGAGATGGCACAGATACGCAGTATTTT.

The J gene is TRBJ1-5, the V gene TRBV2; D is unresolved. The V and J ends lost 4 bases and 3 bases respectively, with 10 bases between them. Germline CDR1 SNHLY, CDR2 FYNNEI. There are 14 residues in the CDR3. The CDR3 nucleotides are TGTGCCAGCAGTGCCGGTACGGTCAATCAGCCCCAGCATTTT. Amino acids: CASSAGTVNQPQHF.

The rearrangement joins TRBV27 to TRBJ2-2; TRBD2 matches at 14 bases. Germline loops: CDR1 MNHEY, CDR2 SMNVEV (reference sequence). This CDR3 contains 18 residues. The trim removed 4 bases at V and 0 bases at J, leaving 4 bases unmatched. CDR3 DNA: TGTGCCAGCAGTTCAGTGACTAGCGGGGGGGCGAACACCGGGGAGCTGTTTTTT. Translation: CASSSVTSGGANTGELFF.

V gene TRBV4-3 combines with J gene TRBJ2-7; D gene uncertain. This CDR3 spans 13 amino acids. Between the trimmed V and J ends, which lost 0 bases and 5 bases, there was a span of 8 bases. CDR1 and CDR2 from the germline V gene are LGHNA and YSLEER. The CDR3 coding sequence is TGCGCCAGCAGCCAAGAAGCGCACCACGAGCAGTACTTC. Translation gives CASSQEAHHEQYF.

This clone was seen a single time. V gene TRBV13 combines with J gene TRBJ2-1; 14 bases are a match to TRBD2. The germline gives CDR1 PRHDT, CDR2 FYEKMQ (reference sequence). This CDR3 is 17 amino acids long. J lost 4 bases, V lost 4 bases, and 6 bases had no gene match. CDR3 loop: CASSSGLAGVRYNEQFF. The CDR3 nucleotides read TGTGCCAGCAGCTCGGGACTAGCGGGAGTTCGGTACAATGAGCAGTTCTTC.

This clone has only one observation. V is TRBV4-1 and J is TRBJ2-7; tentatively, D is TRBD1 (7 bases). The length of the CDR3 is 15 residues. V was clipped by 0 bases and J by 7 bases, with 16 bases between them. The germline gives CDR1 MGHRA, CDR2 YSYEKL. The CDR3 sequence: CASSQDLEGAREQYF. CDR3 bases: TGCGCCAGCAGCCAAGATCTGGAGGGGGCGAGGGAGCAGTACTTC.

The chain employs TRBV11-2 and TRBJ2-5; 15 bases are shared with TRBD2. V shed 5 bases, J shed 11 bases, and the junction held 6 bases outside the gene matches. From germline, CDR1 is SGHAT and CDR2 FQNNGV. The CDR3 totals 14 residues. DNA for the CDR3: TGTGCCAGCAGCGGACTAGCGGGAGGGCAAGAGCAGTACTTC. It codes for CASSGLAGGQEQYF.

The chain has TRBV5-6 and TRBJ2-7; 8 bases fit TRBD2. Germline CDR1 SGHDT, CDR2 YYEEEE. After removal of 5 bases from V and 9 bases from J, the junction contained 13 bases not matched to a gene. The CDR3 has 14 amino acids. CDR3 loop: CASRGTSQDDVQYF. For the CDR3, the DNA is TGTGCCAGCAGAGGGACTAGTCAGGACGACGTGCAGTACTTC.

This clone was detected only a few times. The genes are TRBV27 and TRBJ2-3; 10 bases agree with TRBD1. V lost 2 bases, J lost 4 bases, and 6 bases stayed unmatched. CDR1 and CDR2 from the germline V gene are MNHEY and SMNVEV (reference sequence). The CDR3 is 16 residues long. The CDR3 DNA follows: TGTGCCAGCAGTTTACTCCGGGACAGGGGACCAGATACGCAGTATTTT. This codes for CASSLLRDRGPDTQYF.

The chain employs TRBV18 and TRBJ1-4, with a tentative D call TRBD1 (6 bases). The CDR3 covers 15 residues. V was pared by 2 bases and J by 5 bases, with 12 bases between. Germline-derived CDR1 and CDR2 are KGHSH and LQKENI. The CDR3 region is CASSPSGEMNEKLFF. The CDR3 bases are TGTGCCAGCTCACCATCAGGGGAAATGAATGAAAAACTGTTTTTT.

V usage is TRBV5-6 and J usage is TRBJ2-1, with D perhaps matching TRBD2 (5 bases). V dropped 2 bases and J dropped 5 bases, with 14 bases sitting between them. From germline, CDR1 is SGHDT and CDR2 YYEEEE. This CDR3 is built from 15 residues. The CDR3, as DNA: TGTGCCAGCAGCTTCAGCTTAGCGCAACACAATGAGCAGTTCTTC. Its protein is CASSFSLAQHNEQFF.

This chain uses TRBV10-2 with TRBJ1-1, with a tentative D call TRBD1 (5 bases). Trimming removed 0 bases from V and 10 bases from J, with 12 bases in between. This CDR3 has 13 amino acids. CDR1 and CDR2 from the germline V gene are WSHSY and SAAADI. For the CDR3, the DNA is TGCGCCAGCAGTGAGTCGCCGGGGGACGGAGCTTTCTTT. Its translation: CASSESPGDGAFF.

The genes are TRBV6-6 and TRBJ2-7, with D possibly matching TRBD2 (6 bases). Per germline, CDR1 MNHNY and CDR2 SVGAGI (reference sequence). Between the trimmed V and J ends, which lost 7 bases and 11 bases, there was a span of 18 bases. The CDR3 totals 12 residues. DNA for the CDR3: TGTGCCAGCAAGGACGAACGGGGGAACAAGTACTTC. Translated, it gives CASKDERGNKYF.